The 30 T cell receptor beta chains listed next were all sequenced from one sample in a study of PD-1 blockade in classical Hodgkin lymphoma. Assay: immunoSEQ multiplex PCR; the TCRdb copy retains only in-frame clones and omits some. The repertoire consists of 25,000 to 30,000 clones, with 80% to 90% occurring once and the leading ten covering around 2.3%. All patients experienced relapse after autologous stem cell transplantation, and brentuximab vedotin exposure was variable. This material consisted of peripheral blood mononuclear cells (PBMCs), taken at baseline. The receptors originated from a human donor with classical Hodgkin lymphoma.

The V gene is TRBV6-6, the J gene TRBJ2-7; no definite D call. The CDR3 length is 15 residues. CDR1 is MNHNY, CDR2 SVGAGI, per germline (reference sequence). Deletions cut 5 bases from V and 6 bases from J, with 20 bases between. The CDR3 DNA is TGTGCCAGCAGTCTTACTTCACCTGCTCGCGGCGAGCAGTACTTC. Protein: CASSLTSPARGEQYF.

CDR3 sequence reads: CASSMWSGGNQPQHF. The CDR3 nucleotides read TGTGCCAGTAGTATGTGGTCAGGGGGCAATCAGCCCCAGCATTTT. The genes are TRBV19 and TRBJ1-5; possible D gene TRBD1, 6 bases. V lost 3 bases, J lost 2 bases, and 11 bases lay in between. The CDR3 extends over 15 amino acids. Germline CDR1 and CDR2: LNHDA and SQIVND (reference sequence).

This clone has only a few counts. V usage is TRBV19 and J usage is TRBJ1-1; tentative D call: TRBD1 (6 bases). CDR3 length: 13 amino acids. V lost 5 bases and J 1 base, leaving 8 bases between the germline ends. CDR1 and CDR2 (germline): LNHDA, SQIVND (reference sequence). The CDR3 spells CASSWDTNTEAFF. CDR3 bases: TGTGCCAGTAGTTGGGACACGAACACTGAAGCTTTCTTT.

V usage is TRBV7-8 and J usage is TRBJ2-3; 8 positions agree with TRBD2. Trimming at V came to 4 bases and at J to 5 bases, leaving 17 bases not matched to a gene. CDR1 and CDR2 (germline): SGHVS, FQNEAQ. This CDR3 is 18 amino acids long. The CDR3 spells CASSSPLQRGMIGDTQYF. CDR3 sequence (DNA): TGTGCCAGCAGCTCGCCCCTTCAGCGGGGGATGATTGGAGATACGCAGTATTTT.

The rearrangement joins TRBV5-1 to TRBJ2-6; either TRBD1 or TRBD2 may fit D (5 bases each). The CDR3 extends over 17 amino acids. Trimming left V 0 bases short and J 2 bases short, with 12 bases between. Germline V gene sequence: CDR1 SGHRS, CDR2 YFSETQ. CDR3: CASSLVGVGAGANVLTF. As DNA, the CDR3 is TGCGCCAGCAGCTTGGTGGGGGTAGGGGCTGGGGCCAACGTCCTGACTTTC.

The gene calls are TRBV6-5 and TRBJ2-3, with D unclear. From germline, CDR1 is MNHEY and CDR2 SVGAGI. The CDR3 loop spans 13 amino acids. The V end was cut by 6 bases, the J end by 1 base, with 8 bases between. The CDR3 spells CASRPGGTDTQYF. DNA for the CDR3: TGTGCCAGCAGACCGGGTGGCACAGATACGCAGTATTTT.

The chain employs TRBV14 and TRBJ2-5; 7 bases are shared with TRBD2. V lost 3 bases to trimming and J lost 2 bases; unmatched junction nucleotides: 12. Germline CDR1 and CDR2: SGHDN and FVKESK. This CDR3 spans 17 amino acids. CDR3 sequence (DNA): TGTGCCAGCAGCCATCCACAAAGACGGGGGGTACAAGAGACCCAGTACTTC. Amino acids: CASSHPQRRGVQETQYF.

This clone has just a few counts. The chain joins TRBV5-6 to TRBJ1-6; D is perhaps TRBD1 (5 bases). CDR3 size: 15 residues. Trimming cost V 4 bases and J 10 bases, with 18 bases left between them. CDR1 and CDR2 from the germline V gene are SGHDT and YYEEEE. The CDR3 nucleotides are TGTGCCAGCAGCCAGAGGACAAGCAACGGGTCACCCCTCCACTTT. Encoded protein: CASSQRTSNGSPLHF.

Only a few counts were recorded for this clone. The V gene is TRBV9, the J gene TRBJ1-1, with 9 positions matching TRBD1. Germline V gives CDR1 SGDLS, CDR2 YYNGEE. This CDR3 region has 14 residues. V lost 3 bases, J lost 7 bases, and 7 bases stayed unmatched. CDR3 residues: CASSDRTGAGEAFF. CDR3 DNA sequence: TGTGCCAGCAGCGACAGGACAGGGGCGGGTGAAGCTTTCTTT. Based on the CDR3 plus reference TRBV9 and TRBJ1-1, the full variable domain is DSGVTQTPKHLITATGQRVTLRCSPRSGDLSVYWYQQSLDQGLQFLIQYYNGEERAKGNILERFSAQQFPDLHSELNLSSLELGDSALYFCASSDRTGAGEAFFGQGTRLTVV.

The chain links TRBV19 to TRBJ2-5; 7 bases are a match to TRBD2. The CDR3 length is 13 residues. CDR1 LNHDA and CDR2 SQIVND come from the germline V gene (reference sequence). V trimming: 6 bases; J trimming: 11 bases; junction bases outside the gene matches: 12. The CDR3 reads CASRKAGNEGQYF. The CDR3, as DNA: TGTGCCAGTAGAAAAGCGGGGAACGAGGGGCAGTACTTC.

The V call is TRBV7-9, the J call TRBJ2-3, with D tentatively TRBD1 (5 bases). The V end lost 5 bases, the J end lost 3 bases, and 15 bases lay between the germline ends. Germline CDR1 SEHNR, CDR2 FQNEAQ (reference sequence). This CDR3 contains 15 residues. CDR3 sequence reads: CASSPYVGVTDTQYF. The CDR3 DNA is TGTGCCAGCAGCCCCTATGTAGGGGTTACAGATACGCAGTATTTT.

This clone was observed once. V is TRBV5-1 and J is TRBJ1-1; TRBD1 might be the D (6 bases). The V and J ends lost 1 base and 1 base respectively, with 11 bases between them. The germline V gene has CDR1 SGHRS and CDR2 YFSETQ. CDR3 length equals 15 residues. As DNA, the CDR3 is TGCGCCAGCAGCTTGCCTTTGGGGGCGAACACTGAAGCTTTCTTT. As protein: CASSLPLGANTEAFF.

This clone was picked up a small number of times. The J gene is TRBJ1-1, the V gene TRBV19, with 7 bases aligning to TRBD1. The V and J ends lost 3 bases and 2 bases, in that order; junction bases with no gene match: 9. The germline V gene has CDR1 LNHDA and CDR2 SQIVND (reference sequence). This CDR3 has 16 residues. This CDR3 is CASSMGQPGRNTEAFF. In DNA form, the CDR3 reads TGTGCCAGTAGTATGGGACAGCCAGGAAGAAACACTGAAGCTTTCTTT.

This clone was observed once. The rearrangement joins TRBV2 to TRBJ1-4; D uncertain. Trimming stripped 5 bases from V and 0 bases from J, with 10 bases between. In germline, CDR1 is SNHLY, CDR2 FYNNEI. This CDR3 is built from 15 residues. CDR3 residues: CASSISGTTNEKLFF. CDR3 sequence (DNA): TGTGCCAGCAGTATATCCGGGACAACTAATGAAAAACTGTTTTTT.

The chain is built from TRBV7-8 and TRBJ2-3, with 7 bases matching TRBD2. J lost 2 bases, V lost 3 bases, and 5 bases had no gene match. The CDR3 is 15 residues long. Germline CDR1 is SGHVS and CDR2 is FQNEAQ. The CDR3 nucleotides are TGTGCCAGCAGCTTCAGCGGGGAGCCCACAGATACGCAGTATTTT. It encodes CASSFSGEPTDTQYF.

The J gene is TRBJ2-1, the V gene TRBV2; D unresolved. Germline V gives CDR1 SNHLY, CDR2 FYNNEI. This CDR3 contains 17 residues. V lost 5 bases, J lost 0 bases, and 17 bases lay in between. CDR3 amino acids: CASSSVGLGSSYNEQFF. The CDR3 bases are TGTGCCAGCAGTTCCGTGGGCCTCGGAAGCTCCTACAATGAGCAGTTCTTC.

The rearrangement links TRBV7-9 to TRBJ2-5, with 7 bases fitting TRBD1. This CDR3 is built from 13 residues. V shed 2 bases, J shed 4 bases, and the junction held 1 base outside the gene matches. The germline gives CDR1 SEHNR, CDR2 FQNEAQ (reference sequence). DNA of the CDR3: TGTGCCAGCAGCTTAACAGGGGTAGAGACCCAGTACTTC. It specifies CASSLTGVETQYF. Complete variable domain (other parts from reference TRBV7-9 and TRBJ2-5): DTGVSQNPRHKITKRGQNVTFRCDPISEHNRLYWYRQTLGQGPEFLTYFQNEAQLEKSRLLSDRFSAERPKGSFSTLEIQRTEQGDSAMYLCASSLTGVETQYFGPGTRLLVL.

This chain joins TRBV11-2 and TRBJ1-2; maybe TRBD1 (6 bases). The CDR3 is 15 amino acids. V gave up 5 bases and J gave up 7 bases, with 20 bases separating them. From germline, CDR1 is SGHAT and CDR2 FQNNGV. Here the CDR3 DNA reads TGTGCCAGCAGCGCAAACGTCGCAGGGGACGGTGGCTACACCTTC. It specifies CASSANVAGDGGYTF.

About this clone itself: Other DNA sequences in the same sample also yield this CDR3. V and J are TRBV5-1 and TRBJ1-1; D call uncertain. The CDR3 sequence is 14 residues long. Trimming removed 0 bases from V and 2 bases from J, with 8 bases in between. Germline CDR1 reads SGHRS; CDR2 reads YFSETQ. The CDR3 DNA follows: TGCGCCAGCAGCTTGGACTCAGCAAACACTGAAGCTTTCTTT. This translates into CASSLDSANTEAFF.

This chain links TRBV1 with TRBJ1-1; the table's D call, TRBD1, has no DNA check behind it. TRBV1 is labeled a pseudogene. This CDR3 region has 15 residues. The CDR3: CTSSQGPSGGPEAFF. The CDR3 DNA sequence: TGCACCAGCAGCCAAGGACCTTCAGGGGGGCCTGAAGCTTTCTTT.

This chain links TRBV29-1 with TRBJ1-1; D remains ambiguous. The V gene's germline CDR1 is SQVTM and CDR2 ANQGSEA. The CDR3 runs 11 residues. Trimming took off 6 bases at V and 7 bases at J, with 12 bases between the two ends. The DNA of the CDR3 is TGCAGCGTCGCACATAAGTATGAAGCTTTCTTT. It specifies CSVAHKYEAFF.

This rearrangement joins TRBV7-9 to TRBJ1-1, with 9 positions matching TRBD1. This CDR3 is 16 amino acids long. The V and J ends lost 1 base and 1 base, in that order; junction bases with no gene match: 4. CDR1 and CDR2 from the germline V gene are SEHNR and FQNEAQ (reference sequence). CDR3 in amino acids: CASSLVPGQGNTEAFF. The CDR3 bases are TGTGCCAGCAGCTTAGTCCCGGGACAGGGGAACACTGAAGCTTTCTTT.

This clone was counted only a few times. The V gene is TRBV5-1, the J gene TRBJ2-5, with TRBD2 matching over 10 bases. The CDR3 has 15 amino acids. The V gene end was trimmed by 0 bases and the J gene end by 4 bases; junction bases not matched to a gene: 3. Germline CDR1 is SGHRS and CDR2 is YFSETQ. CDR3 bases: TGCGCCAGCAGCTTGGAGGGACTAGCGACAGAGACCCAGTACTTC. Encoded protein: CASSLEGLATETQYF.

Of note for this clone: Other DNA sequences of this sample code for an identical CDR3. This chain joins TRBV12-5 and TRBJ2-1; D uncertain. This CDR3 region has 11 residues. Germline CDR1 is LGHNT and CDR2 is FRNRAP. With 2 bases removed from V and 4 bases from J, the gap between germline ends came to 0 bases. The CDR3 loop is CASGLYNEQFF. DNA of the CDR3: TGTGCTAGTGGTTTGTACAATGAGCAGTTCTTC.

This clone was observed a single time. The V and J genes are TRBV5-1 and TRBJ2-3, with TRBD1 as a possible D gene (5 bases). V shed 4 bases and J shed 0 bases, with 12 bases lying between them. The germline V gene encodes CDR1 SGHRS and CDR2 YFSETQ. CDR3 length: 15 residues. CDR3 nucleotides: TGCGCCAGCAGCATGGACACCCCTAGCACAGATACGCAGTATTTT. Amino acids: CASSMDTPSTDTQYF.

The rearrangement links TRBV5-1 to TRBJ1-2; perhaps TRBD1 as D (6 bases). Trimming left V 4 bases short and J 4 bases short, with 14 bases between. Germline values: CDR1 SGHRS, CDR2 YFSETQ. This CDR3 has 14 residues. The CDR3 nucleotides read TGCGCCAGCAGCCCGGACGGAGGGGGCTATGGCTACACCTTC. Amino acids: CASSPDGGGYGYTF.

The chain couples TRBV5-1 to TRBJ2-3; 7 bases map to TRBD2. The CDR3 has 15 residues. After removal of 3 bases from V and 3 bases from J, the junction contained 7 bases not matched to a gene. CDR1 and CDR2 (germline): SGHRS, YFSETQ. The CDR3 loop reads CASSSSGTTTDTQYF. DNA for the CDR3: TGCGCCAGCAGCTCATCCGGGACTACGACAGATACGCAGTATTTT.

This sequence joins TRBV5-4 and TRBJ2-7; 13 bases line up with TRBD2. With V trimmed by 0 bases and J by 3 bases, 3 bases remained unmatched. Germline assignment: CDR1 SGHNT and CDR2 YYREEE (reference sequence). The CDR3 spans 16 residues. CDR3 in DNA: TGTGCCAGCAGCTTGGGGACTAGCGGGGGCTTCTACGAGCAGTACTTC. Translating gives CASSLGTSGGFYEQYF. The whole variable domain, filled in from reference TRBV5-4 and TRBJ2-7, reads ETGVTQSPTHLIKTRGQQVTLRCSSQSGHNTVSWYQQALGQGPQFIFQYYREEENGRGNFPPRFSGLQFPNYSSELNVNALELDDSALYLCASSLGTSGGFYEQYFGPGTRLTVT.

V gene TRBV2 combines with J gene TRBJ2-2; 8 bases match TRBD1. CDR1 and CDR2 (germline): SNHLY, FYNNEI. The CDR3 consists of 17 residues. The ends lost 4 bases at V and 2 bases at J; junction bases unmatched: 9. For the CDR3, the DNA is TGTGCCAGCAGTGTGGCAGGGGACAGGAGCAACACCGGGGAGCTGTTTTTT. Protein product: CASSVAGDRSNTGELFF. Full variable domain (outside the CDR3, taken from reference TRBV2 and TRBJ2-2): EPEVTQTPSHQVTQMGQEVILRCVPISNHLYFYWYRQILGQKVEFLVSFYNNEISEKSEIFDDQFSVERPDGSNFTLKIRSTKLEDSAMYFCASSVAGDRSNTGELFFGEGSRLTVL.

The V and J genes are TRBV5-1 and TRBJ2-5, with D hard to call. Trimming stripped 6 bases from V and 3 bases from J, with 12 bases between. This CDR3 is built from 13 residues. Germline CDR1 is SGHRS and CDR2 is YFSETQ. The CDR3 region is CASTKGTKETQYF. In nucleotides, the CDR3 is TGCGCCAGCACGAAGGGTACGAAAGAGACCCAGTACTTC. Together with reference TRBV5-1 and TRBJ2-5, the CDR3 gives the full variable domain: KAGVTQTPRYLIKTRGQQVTLSCSPISGHRSVSWYQQTPGQGLQFLFEYFSETQRNKGNFPGRFSGRQFSNSRSEMNVSTLELGDSALYLCASTKGTKETQYFGPGTRLLVL.